The next 5 T cell receptor beta chains were all read from a single sample in a study of beta chain features in type 1 diabetes. Study observations and caveats: When Type 1 diabetes patients were examined, their TCRB CDR3s proved moderately but significantly shorter in all four CD4+ subsets.

No antigen has been assigned to these receptors. Expressed TCRB transcripts were sequenced because the isolated RNA had all been reverse transcribed beforehand. Clones were sequenced by immunoSEQ multiplex PCR, and TCRdb holds only the in-frame ones, with some missing. The table records 85,000 to 110,000 clones, approximately 30% of them present only once. The sample taken for sequencing was central memory CD4+ T cells from blood. These receptors all stem from a young woman with type 1 diabetes.

This clone was seen a few times. This sample also contains other DNA sequences that code for the same CDR3. This chain joins TRBV7-2 and TRBJ2-1; a possible D gene is TRBD2 (5 bases). The ends were cut back, 4 bases at V and 10 bases at J, with 11 bases in the middle. The germline gives CDR1 SGHTA, CDR2 FQGNSA. The CDR3 runs to 12 residues. In nucleotides, the CDR3 is TGTGCCAGCAGCTCTAGAGGAGGAGAGCAGTTCTTC. Translating it yields CASSSRGGEQFF.

The V and J genes are TRBV11-3 and TRBJ2-6; D is unclear. V shed 1 base and J shed 1 base, with 11 bases lying between them. From germline, CDR1 is SGHNT and CDR2 YENEEA. The CDR3 extends over 17 amino acids. CDR3 sequence: CASSLGFSLSGANVLTF. CDR3 nucleotide sequence: TGTGCCAGCAGCTTAGGTTTTTCACTTTCTGGGGCCAACGTCCTGACTTTC.

CDR3 amino acids: CASSFKGAMNTEAFF. Here the CDR3 DNA reads TGCGCCAGCAGCTTCAAGGGGGCGATGAACACTGAAGCTTTCTTT. The chain joins TRBV5-1 to TRBJ1-1; TRBD1 aligns across 7 bases. Per the germline V gene, CDR1 is SGHRS and CDR2 is YFSETQ. The CDR3 contains 15 residues. Unmatched junction bases numbered 4, after V lost 2 bases and J lost 0 bases. The variable domain in full, completed from reference TRBV5-1 and TRBJ1-1, reads KAGVTQTPRYLIKTRGQQVTLSCSPISGHRSVSWYQQTPGQGLQFLFEYFSETQRNKGNFPGRFSGRQFSNSRSEMNVSTLELGDSALYLCASSFKGAMNTEAFFGQGTRLTVV.

The chain couples TRBV5-1 to TRBJ2-5; 7 bases are shared with TRBD1. Germline CDR1 SGHRS, CDR2 YFSETQ. The CDR3 has 14 residues. Unmatched junction bases numbered 1, after V lost 0 bases and J lost 2 bases. The CDR3 protein is CASSLGDRQETQYF. The CDR3, as DNA: TGCGCCAGCAGCTTGGGGGACAGACAAGAGACCCAGTACTTC.

The J gene is TRBJ2-7, the V gene TRBV5-1, with 7 bases lining up with TRBD2. V lost 4 bases to trimming and J lost 2 bases; unmatched junction nucleotides: 12. CDR1 SGHRS and CDR2 YFSETQ come from the germline V gene. The CDR3 totals 16 residues. The CDR3 DNA is TGCGCCAGCAGCCCAAAGGCGGAGGGAGGGGCCTACGAGCAGTACTTC. Residues: CASSPKAEGGAYEQYF.